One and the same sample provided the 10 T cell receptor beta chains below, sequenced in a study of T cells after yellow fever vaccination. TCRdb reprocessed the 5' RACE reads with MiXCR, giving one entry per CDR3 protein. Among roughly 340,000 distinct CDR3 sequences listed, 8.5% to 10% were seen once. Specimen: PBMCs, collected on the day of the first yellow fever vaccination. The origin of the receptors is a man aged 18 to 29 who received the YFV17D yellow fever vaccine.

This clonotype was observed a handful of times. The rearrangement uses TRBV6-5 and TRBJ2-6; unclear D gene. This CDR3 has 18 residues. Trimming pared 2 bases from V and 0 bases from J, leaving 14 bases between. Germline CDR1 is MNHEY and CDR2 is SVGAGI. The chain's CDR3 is CASSYMIGRPSGANVLTF. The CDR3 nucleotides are TGTGCCAGCAGTTACATGATTGGAAGACCCTCTGGGGCCAACGTCCTGACTTTC.

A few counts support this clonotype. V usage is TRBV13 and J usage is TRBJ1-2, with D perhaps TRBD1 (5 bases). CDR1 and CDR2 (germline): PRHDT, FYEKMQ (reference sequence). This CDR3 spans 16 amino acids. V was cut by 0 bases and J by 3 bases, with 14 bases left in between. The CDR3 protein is CASSLGRIGEDYGYTF. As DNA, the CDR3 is TGTGCCAGCAGCTTAGGCCGGATAGGGGAAGACTATGGCTACACCTTC.

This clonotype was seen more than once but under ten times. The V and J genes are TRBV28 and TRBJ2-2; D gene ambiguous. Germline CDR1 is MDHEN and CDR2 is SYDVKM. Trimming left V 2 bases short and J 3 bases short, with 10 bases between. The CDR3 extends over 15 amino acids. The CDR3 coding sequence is TGTGCCAGCAGTTTAGCCGGTAGCTACACCGGGGAGCTGTTTTTT. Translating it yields CASSLAGSYTGELFF. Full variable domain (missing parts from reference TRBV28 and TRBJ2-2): DVKVTQSSRYLVKRTGEKVFLECVQDMDHENMFWYRQDPGLGLRLIYFSYDVKMKEKGDIPEGYSVSREKKERFSLILESASTNQTSMYLCASSLAGSYTGELFFGEGSRLTVL.

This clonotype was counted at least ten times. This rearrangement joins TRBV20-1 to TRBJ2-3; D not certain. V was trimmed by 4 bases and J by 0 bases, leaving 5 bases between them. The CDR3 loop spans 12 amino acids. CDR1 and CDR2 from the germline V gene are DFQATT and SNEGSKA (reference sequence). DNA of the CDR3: TGCAGTGCTACTCCCAGCACAGATACGCAGTATTTT. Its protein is CSATPSTDTQYF.

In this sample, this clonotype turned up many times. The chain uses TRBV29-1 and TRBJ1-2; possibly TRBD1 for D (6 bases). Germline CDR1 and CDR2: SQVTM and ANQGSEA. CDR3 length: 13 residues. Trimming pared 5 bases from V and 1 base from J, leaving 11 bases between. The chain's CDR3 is CSVKGGDNYGYTF. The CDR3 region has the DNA TGCAGCGTTAAGGGGGGTGATAACTATGGCTACACCTTC.

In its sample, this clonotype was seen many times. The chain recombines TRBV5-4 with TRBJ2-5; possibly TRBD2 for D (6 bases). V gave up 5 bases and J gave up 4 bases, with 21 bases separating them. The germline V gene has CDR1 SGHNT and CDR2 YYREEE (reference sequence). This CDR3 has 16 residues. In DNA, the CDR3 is TGTGCCAGCAGGGAGAGGTCTACTAGCCCCCCAGAGACCCAGTACTTC. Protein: CASRERSTSPPETQYF.

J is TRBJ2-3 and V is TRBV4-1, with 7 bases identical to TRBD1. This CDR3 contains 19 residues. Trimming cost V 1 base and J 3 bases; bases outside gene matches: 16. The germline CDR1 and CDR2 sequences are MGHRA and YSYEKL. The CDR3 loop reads CASSQAAAADREITDTQYF. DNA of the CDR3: TGCGCCAGCAGCCAAGCAGCGGCCGCCGACAGGGAAATTACAGATACGCAGTATTTT.

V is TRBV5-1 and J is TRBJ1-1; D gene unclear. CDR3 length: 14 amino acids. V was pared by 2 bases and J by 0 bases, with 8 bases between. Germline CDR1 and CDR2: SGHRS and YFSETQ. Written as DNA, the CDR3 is TGCGCCAGCAGCTTTTGGGGAGTGAACACTGAAGCTTTCTTT. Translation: CASSFWGVNTEAFF.

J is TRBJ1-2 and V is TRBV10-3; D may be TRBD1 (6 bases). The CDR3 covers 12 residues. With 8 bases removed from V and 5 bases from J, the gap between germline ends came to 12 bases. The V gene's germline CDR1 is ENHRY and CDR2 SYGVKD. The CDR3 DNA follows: TGTGCCATCGGAAAACAGGGTTATGGCTACACCTTC. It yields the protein CAIGKQGYGYTF.

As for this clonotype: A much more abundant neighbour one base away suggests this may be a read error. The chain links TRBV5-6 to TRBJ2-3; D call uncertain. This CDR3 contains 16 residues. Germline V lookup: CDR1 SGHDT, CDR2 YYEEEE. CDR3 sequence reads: CASSSIGSSSIDTQYF. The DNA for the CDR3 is TGTGCCAGCAGCTCAATCGGCTCCAGCAGCATAGATACGCAGTATTTT.